The following is a T cell receptor beta chain sequence with its context. Profiled with immunoSEQ multiplex PCR; TCRdb holds only in-frame clones, not every one. The sample lists some 81,000 clones, around 90% occurring once. This entry is derived from a study of technical replicates of blood from a few donors. CDR3 size: 15 residues. Germline values: CDR1 SGHKS, CDR2 YYEKEE (reference sequence). Trimming took 0 bases from V and 2 from J; bases not matched to a gene: 5. Sequenced material: T cells isolated from PBMCs. The genes are TRBV5-5 and TRBJ2-7; 7 bases align to TRBD1. This sequence originates from a human donor in good health. Here the CDR3 DNA reads TGTGCCAGCAGCTTGGCCAGGCAGGGGGCCTACGAGCAGTACTTC. Translating gives CASSLARQGAYEQYF.